This TCR beta chain was captured in a study of cytomegalovirus exposure and HLA in healthy donors. The assay was immunoSEQ multiplex PCR, and TCRdb's table has in-frame clones only and misses some. Of some 240,000 clones detected, about nine tenths appear once; the ten largest clones hold roughly 2%. Germline lookup yields CDR1 MNHEY and CDR2 SVGAGI. The V and J ends lost 5 bases and 0 bases respectively, with 12 bases between them. The CDR3 spans 15 residues. The J gene is TRBJ2-3, the V gene TRBV6-5, with D possibly TRBD2 on 6 matching bases. Sequencing was performed on PBMCs. The source of this sequence is a woman aged 18-29 years in good health and CMV-seropositive. CDR3 DNA sequence: TGTGCCAGCAGTCCCCTGGGGACTAGCACAGATACGCAGTATTTT. Translated, it gives CASSPLGTSTDTQYF.